This T cell receptor beta chain was recovered during a study of blood T cell repertoires in COVID-19 (dated by TCRdb to 2020 to 2022). As for the study more broadly: Samples from collaborators originated in the United States, Italy and Spain and spanned both the acute and convalescent phases of COVID-19. The prospective study material was composed of cDNA or gDNA derived from T cells, B-cell-depleted T cells, or PBMCs. Subjects who had been exposed to COVID-19, were actively infected with it, or had recovered from it provided the deeply sampled blood TCRbeta repertoires that made up the dataset. The repertoires were released in a freely available public database intended as a resource for research on the immune response to SARS-CoV-2. Samples came from the ongoing ImmuneRACE study (first 160 participants) plus 1,254 subjects from 6 global collaborators. A de-identified subject ID, COVID-19 status, age in years and sex were almost always included in the sample metadata. Where HLA class I and class II types were available, the types were taken from metadata supplied by the sample provider, not from assay-based typing.

Whole blood was collected in K2EDTA tubes by collaborating institutions according to the institutions' own protocols. For TCRbeta analysis, collaborator samples were shipped as frozen whole blood, as isolated PBMCs, or as DNA extracted from either sample type. The germline V gene (reference sequence) provides CDR1 MNHEY and CDR2 SMNVEV. A distance of 7 bases separates the germline ends of V and J, which lose 1 base and 5 bases respectively. From the cysteine through the phenylalanine, the CDR3 covers 13 amino acids. The CDR3 DNA has 39 bases and is translated from base 1. TCRbeta CDR3 regions were amplified from genomic DNA using the immunoSEQ Assay, a bias-controlled multiplex PCR. In the source study's methods: The number of nucleated cells in each sample was estimated by amplification of reference gene primers within the assay. Sequence reads were collapsed and filtered to measure the absolute abundance of every unique TCRbeta CDR3 rearrangement. Productive Simpson clonality was computed per sample as the square root of Simpson's diversity index over productive rearrangements. TCRdb re-hosts the immuneACCESS table, in-frame sequences only. Its copies lack some clones; in the studies checked, an unresolved V gene accounts for under half of them, and the cause for the rest is not known. V, J and clone size reflect that table, while D and trimming were determined from the DNA. This sample lists 150,000 to 200,000 clones; about 80% were detected once. The biggest ten clones account for 1.5% of the sample.

Paper-wide results and their limitations: The quantity of clinical and demographic metadata differed by source and by participant and was supplied without curation.

About this clone: This clone's antigen is unknown. Per-base qualities were not stored, and no clone one base away is much larger.

This TCR was sampled from a human donor in a cohort sampled during active COVID-19. The chain was built from TRBV27 and TRBJ2-3; a weak D assignment points to TRBD2 (6 bases agree). Material for sequencing was peripheral blood. The CDR3 here reads CASSLWGEDTQYF. The nucleotide sequence reads as follows: TGTGCCAGCAGTTTATGGGGGGAAGATACGCAGTATTTT.